What follows are 4 T cell receptor beta chains derived from one specimen sequenced in a study of identical twins. MiXCR, run by TCRdb on the 5' RACE reads, gives a single entry per CDR3 protein. Of 300,000 to 400,000 distinct CDR3 sequences listed, approximately 10% were seen once; the top ten hold approximately 8.9%. The sequenced sample was naive T cells sorted from blood. Every receptor here comes from a woman between 45 and 65 years old in good health.

The V gene is TRBV11-1, the J gene TRBJ2-3; D is possibly TRBD2 (6 bases). The CDR3 runs 16 residues. The V gene lost 5 bases and the J gene lost 4 bases, with 19 bases spanning the gap. CDR1 is SGHAT and CDR2 is FQDESV in the germline V gene (reference sequence). The CDR3 region is CASSARRDRSPDTQYF. CDR3 sequence (DNA): TGTGCCAGCAGCGCCCGGAGGGACCGTTCCCCAGATACGCAGTATTTT.

The chain uses TRBV4-1 and TRBJ1-5; possibly TRBD1 for D (6 bases). Germline CDR1 is MGHRA and CDR2 is YSYEKL. V gave up 3 bases and J gave up 2 bases, with 11 bases separating them. The CDR3 is made up of 15 amino acids. The CDR3 sequence: CASSHPQGRNQPQHF. The CDR3 coding sequence is TGCGCCAGCAGCCACCCACAGGGTCGCAATCAGCCCCAGCATTTT.

The chain combines TRBV20-1 with TRBJ1-2; D is uncertain. Trimming pared 6 bases from V and 4 bases from J, leaving 18 bases between. Germline V CDR1 and CDR2: DFQATT, SNEGSKA (reference sequence). The CDR3 is 14 amino acids. This CDR3 reads CSAPDGSSSYGYTF. The DNA for the CDR3 is TGCAGTGCACCGGACGGCTCCTCTTCCTATGGCTACACCTTC.

This clonotype was seen a handful of times. CDR3 in DNA: TGCGCCAGCAGCTGGAGGAACGGGGCACCCTACGAGCAGTACTTC. Protein sequence: CASSWRNGAPYEQYF. The chain couples TRBV5-1 to TRBJ2-7; D might be TRBD1 or TRBD2, each matching 5 bases. The CDR3 runs to 15 residues. V shed 3 bases and J shed 2 bases, with 15 bases lying between them. CDR1 and CDR2 from the germline V gene are SGHRS and YFSETQ.